This T cell receptor beta chain was identified during a study of T cells after yellow fever vaccination. General study findings and limits: The secondary response was weaker, and its peak arrived faster, on day 5 versus 15.

The germline V gene has CDR1 MNHEY and CDR2 SVGAGI. The junction had 10 bases not matched to a gene; V was cut back by 6 bases and J by 5 bases. The CDR3 sequence is 15 residues long. The sample holds many counts of this clonotype. TCRdb called the 5' RACE reads again in MiXCR, with one record for every CDR3 protein. Among 42,000 or so distinct CDR3 sequences listed, roughly 7.1% were seen once. Sample: CD8+ T cells not binding an NS4B(214-222) dextramer, sorted from PBMCs, taken 45 days after the yellow fever booster vaccination. This sequence originates from a man younger than 45 who received the YFV17D yellow fever vaccine. The chain is built from TRBV6-5 and TRBJ1-1, with 9 bases fitting TRBD1. CDR3 coding DNA: TGTGCCAGCAGGGCAACAGGGGGCGGGAGAACTGAAGCTTTCTTT. Protein sequence: CASRATGGGRTEAFF.